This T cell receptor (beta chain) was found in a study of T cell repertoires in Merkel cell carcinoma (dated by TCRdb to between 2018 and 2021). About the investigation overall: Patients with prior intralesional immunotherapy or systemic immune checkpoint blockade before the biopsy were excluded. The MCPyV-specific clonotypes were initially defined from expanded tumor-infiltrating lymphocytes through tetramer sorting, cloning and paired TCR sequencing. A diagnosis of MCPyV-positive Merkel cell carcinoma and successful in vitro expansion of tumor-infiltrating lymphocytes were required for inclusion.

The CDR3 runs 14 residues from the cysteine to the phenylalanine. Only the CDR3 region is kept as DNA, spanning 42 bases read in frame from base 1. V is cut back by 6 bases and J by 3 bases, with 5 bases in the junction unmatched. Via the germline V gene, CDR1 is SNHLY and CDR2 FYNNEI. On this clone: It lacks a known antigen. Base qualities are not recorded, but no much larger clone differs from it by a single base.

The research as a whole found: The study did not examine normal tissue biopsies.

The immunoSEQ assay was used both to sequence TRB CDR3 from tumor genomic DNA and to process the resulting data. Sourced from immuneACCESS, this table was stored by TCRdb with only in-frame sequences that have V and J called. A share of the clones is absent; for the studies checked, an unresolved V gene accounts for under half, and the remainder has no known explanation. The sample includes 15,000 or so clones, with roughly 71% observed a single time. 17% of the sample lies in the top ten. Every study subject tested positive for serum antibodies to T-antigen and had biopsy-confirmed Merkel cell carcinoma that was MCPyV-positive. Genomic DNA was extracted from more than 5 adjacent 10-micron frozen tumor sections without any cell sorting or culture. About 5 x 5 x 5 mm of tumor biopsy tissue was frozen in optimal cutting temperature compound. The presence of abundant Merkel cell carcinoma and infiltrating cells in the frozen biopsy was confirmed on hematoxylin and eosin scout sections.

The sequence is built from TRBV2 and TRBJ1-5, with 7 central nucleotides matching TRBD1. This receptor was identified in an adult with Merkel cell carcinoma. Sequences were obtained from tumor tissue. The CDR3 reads CASRRGLDNQPQHF. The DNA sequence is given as TGTGCCAGCAGGAGGGGGCTAGACAATCAGCCCCAGCATTTT.